Below are 23 T cell receptor beta chains sequenced from a single sample in a study of CD8+CD57+ T cells in acquired aplastic anemia. CDR3 and TCR beta VDJ profiling relied on genomic DNA as the template. Using its own MiXCR run on the reads, TCRdb lists one record per CDR3 protein. The data contain under 200,000 distinct CDR3 sequences, roughly 47% of them singletons. The sample was sorted CD4+, CD8+, or CD8+CD57+ T cells (not recorded which) from PBMCs. The receptor source for this set is a human donor in good health.

Concerning this clonotype: The CDR3 end shows no conserved phenylalanine or tryptophan, and so a read error is likely. The chain employs TRBV4-3 and TRBJ1-2, with a tentative D call TRBD1 (5 bases). The CDR3 consists of 18 residues. Trimming removed 4 bases from V and 1 base from J, with 22 bases in between. Germline V CDR1 and CDR2: LGHNA, YSLEER. CDR3 bases: TGCGCCAGCAGCCCAAGCCAAGGGACTTCAACTTATAACTATGGCTACACCCTC. Its translation: CASSPSQGTSTYNYGYTL.

This clonotype was seen at least ten times. This chain uses TRBV2 with TRBJ2-1; D unresolved. Germline assignment: CDR1 SNHLY and CDR2 FYNNEI. The CDR3 contains 13 residues. The V and J ends lost 6 bases and 8 bases respectively, with 14 bases between them. CDR3 bases: TGTGCCAGCAGGACCCGACGGACGGATGAGCAGTTCTTC. It encodes CASRTRRTDEQFF.

Details on this clonotype: This CDR3 is missing its conserved last phenylalanine or tryptophan, likely due to a read error. The CDR3 here is CSARDRRQGGMPYEQYS. CDR3 sequence (DNA): TGCAGTGCTAGAGATCGGAGACAGGGGGGAATGCCCTACGAGCAGTACTCC. The chain employs TRBV20-1 and TRBJ2-7; 9 positions agree with TRBD1. Germline CDR1 and CDR2: DFQATT and SNEGSKA (reference sequence). CDR3 length: 17 residues. V shed 0 bases, J shed 2 bases, and the junction held 11 bases outside the gene matches.

The J gene is TRBJ1-1, the V gene TRBV29-1, with 12 bases matching TRBD1. With 7 bases clipped from V and 4 bases from J, the junction kept 16 bases outside the gene matches. This CDR3 is built from 17 residues. Looked up from germline, CDR1 is SQVTM and CDR2 is ANQGSEA. DNA for the CDR3: TGCAGCGCCACCGTGGGACAGGGGGCGGCGGCTCCCACTGAAGCTTTCTTT. It yields the protein CSATVGQGAAAPTEAFF.

DNA for the CDR3: TGTGCCAGCAGCTTAGCGCAGGGCTATGGCTACACCTTC. Its translation: CASSLAQGYGYTF. The chain carries TRBV7-9 and TRBJ1-2, with D perhaps TRBD1 (5 bases). V was clipped by 0 bases and J by 4 bases, with 6 bases between them. The CDR3 is made up of 13 amino acids. The germline V gene encodes CDR1 SEHNR and CDR2 FQNEAQ (reference sequence).

Regarding this clonotype: A much larger clone is a single base away; this may be a read error. The J gene is TRBJ1-5, the V gene TRBV10-3, with a tentative D call TRBD1 (6 bases). This CDR3 has 15 residues. Per the germline V gene, CDR1 is ENHRY and CDR2 is SYGVKD. V shed 11 bases and J shed 3 bases, with 20 bases lying between them. CDR3 region: CAGSLVQGYNQPQHF. The CDR3 region has the DNA TGTGCCGGCAGTTTAGTACAGGGCTACAATCAGCCCCAGCATTTT.

This clonotype was detected only a few times. The chain combines TRBV7-8 with TRBJ2-1; 9 positions match TRBD2. V lost 2 bases, J lost 7 bases, and 12 bases stayed unmatched. Germline V gives CDR1 SGHVS, CDR2 FQNEAQ. This CDR3 region has 17 residues. CDR3 in DNA: TGTGCCAGCAGCTTACCGTACTTGCGGGGGGGCAAGAATGAGCAGTTCTTC. This encodes CASSLPYLRGGKNEQFF.

CDR3 protein: CASSTDRGDSDTQYF. CDR3 nucleotide sequence: TGTGCCAGCAGCACGGACAGGGGTGATTCAGATACGCAGTATTTT. The rearrangement joins TRBV7-3 to TRBJ2-3, with 9 bases aligning to TRBD1. Germline CDR1 is SGHTA and CDR2 is FQGTGA. V trimming: 5 bases; J trimming: 4 bases; junction bases outside the gene matches: 7. The CDR3 covers 15 residues.

This clonotype has a handful of counts. This could be a read error, since a much larger clone is one nucleotide away. The chain employs TRBV7-3 and TRBJ2-3; D call uncertain. Trimming took 6 bases from V and 6 from J, leaving 10 bases between them. CDR1 is SGHTA and CDR2 is FQGTGA in the germline V gene. This CDR3 is built from 12 residues. CDR3 nucleotides: TGTGCCAGCAGGCCCGCGGTGGATACGCAGTATTTT. Translating gives CASRPAVDTQYF.

This clonotype was detected only a few times. This CDR3 is CSVEEVSMGQYF. DNA for the CDR3: TGCAGCGTTGAAGAAGTCAGTATGGGGCAGTACTTC. The chain has TRBV29-1 and TRBJ2-7; D uncertain. Looked up from germline, CDR1 is SQVTM and CDR2 is ANQGSEA. CDR3 length: 12 amino acids. The V end was cut by 0 bases, the J end by 9 bases, with 12 bases between.

CDR3 coding DNA: TGTGCCAGCCGAAAGAGCCCCTACAATGAGCAGTTCTTC. Its protein is CASRKSPYNEQFF. The V and J genes are TRBV19 and TRBJ2-1; D remains unclear. Per the germline V gene, CDR1 is LNHDA and CDR2 is SQIVND (reference sequence). Between the trimmed V and J ends, which lost 9 bases and 2 bases, there was a span of 11 bases. This CDR3 region has 13 residues.

The sample holds many counts of this clonotype. The CDR3: CASSEGTGITF. The CDR3 coding sequence is TGTGCCAGCAGTGAAGGGACAGGCATCACCTTC. The chain recombines TRBV2 with TRBJ1-2; 7 positions agree with TRBD1. The ends lost 1 base at V and 13 bases at J; junction bases unmatched: 3. The CDR3 extends over 11 amino acids. From germline, CDR1 is SNHLY and CDR2 FYNNEI.

This chain links TRBV12-3 or TRBV12-4 with TRBJ1-2; D is possibly TRBD1 (5 bases). The V end was cut by 5 bases, the J end by 6 bases, with 16 bases between. The CDR3 runs 14 residues. DNA for the CDR3: TGTGCCAGCAGTGTCAGGGTAGGGGCGGATGGCTACACCTTC. The encoded protein is CASSVRVGADGYTF.

The genes are TRBV6-2 or TRBV6-3 and TRBJ2-3; 13 nucleotides line up with TRBD2. The CDR3 is 16 residues long. The germline gives CDR1 MNHEY, CDR2 SVGEGT. The V segment lost 4 bases and the J segment 8 bases; nucleotides outside the gene matches: 9. CDR3 nucleotide sequence: TGTGCCAGCAGTTTCCAACTAGCGGGGGGGCCGGTTACGCAGTATTTT. Translated: CASSFQLAGGPVTQYF.

In the case of this clonotype: The germline gene is not matched at one end of the junction; a read error may be the cause. V is TRBV7-8 and J is TRBJ2-1; 8 bases fit TRBD2. From germline, CDR1 is SGHVS and CDR2 FQNEAQ. The CDR3 runs 16 residues. Written as DNA, the CDR3 is TGTGCCAGCAGCTTACAGCGGGGGAGAGATTACAATGGGCAGTTCTTC. Translating it yields CASSLQRGRDYNGQFF.

The chain employs TRBV10-3 and TRBJ2-3; D gene ambiguous. Germline CDR1 ENHRY, CDR2 SYGVKD. The length of the CDR3 is 13 residues. V lost 4 bases and J lost 1, with 6 bases in between. CDR3 region: CAISGLGTDTQYF. CDR3 in DNA: TGTGCCATCAGTGGACTGGGCACAGATACGCAGTATTTT.

This chain connects TRBV5-1 to TRBJ2-7; tentative D call: TRBD1 (6 bases). Germline loops: CDR1 SGHRS, CDR2 YFSETQ. V lost 4 bases, J lost 6 bases, and 17 bases lay in between. The CDR3 consists of 14 residues. DNA of the CDR3: TGCGCCAGCAGCGAGGGACAAGTTGAGGGCGAGCAGTACTTC. Translated, it gives CASSEGQVEGEQYF.

This clonotype was counted at least ten times. The rearrangement links TRBV6-5 to TRBJ1-6; no clear D gene. Germline V gene data show CDR1 as MNHEY and CDR2 as SVGAGI. Trimming removed 4 bases at V and 8 bases at J, with 12 bases between. The CDR3 loop spans 14 amino acids. DNA for the CDR3: TGTGCCAGCAGTTTCTCTGCCGGAGATTCACCCCTCCACTTT. The encoded protein is CASSFSAGDSPLHF.

The chain joins TRBV4-1 to TRBJ2-7; D is uncertain. The germline V gene encodes CDR1 MGHRA and CDR2 YSYEKL. CDR3 length equals 11 residues. With 2 bases removed from V and 5 bases from J, the gap between germline ends came to 4 bases. The CDR3 nucleotides are TGCGCCAGCAGCCAATTGCACGAGCAGTACTTC. Its translation is CASSQLHEQYF.

This clonotype came up once. CDR3 in DNA: TGTGCCAGCACAGGGACCTCTTATAATTCACCCCTCCACTTT. Its protein is CASTGTSYNSPLHF. This rearrangement joins TRBV7-2 to TRBJ1-6, with D perhaps matching TRBD1 (5 bases). Per the germline V gene, CDR1 is SGHTA and CDR2 is FQGNSA. V lost 7 bases and J 4 bases, leaving 11 bases between the germline ends. The CDR3 length is 14 residues.

This sequence joins TRBV6-1 and TRBJ2-7; no reliable D call. This CDR3 is 13 amino acids long. Germline CDR1 MNHNS, CDR2 SASEGT. The V end lost 10 bases, the J end lost 2 bases, and 15 bases lay between the germline ends. Here the CDR3 DNA reads TGTGCCACCCTAGGGCAGGCCACCTACGAGCAGTACTTC. Translating it yields CATLGQATYEQYF.

The chain has TRBV6-4 and TRBJ1-2; 7 bases line up with TRBD1. The CDR3 spans 18 residues. Unmatched junction bases numbered 13, after V lost 2 bases and J lost 1 base. From germline, CDR1 is MRHNA and CDR2 SNTAGT. The CDR3 DNA reads as TGTGCCAGCAGTGACGGACTGAGGGCAGGGGGTGATAACTATGGCTACACCTTC. Amino acids: CASSDGLRAGGDNYGYTF.

This sequence joins TRBV7-3 and TRBJ1-2; the D is unclear. CDR1 is SGHTA, CDR2 FQGTGA, per germline. V was trimmed by 9 bases and J by 1 base, leaving 12 bases between them. This CDR3 contains 13 residues. Here the CDR3 reads CASIRRGNYGYTF. The DNA of the CDR3 is TGTGCCAGTATCCGACGGGGTAACTATGGCTACACCTTC.